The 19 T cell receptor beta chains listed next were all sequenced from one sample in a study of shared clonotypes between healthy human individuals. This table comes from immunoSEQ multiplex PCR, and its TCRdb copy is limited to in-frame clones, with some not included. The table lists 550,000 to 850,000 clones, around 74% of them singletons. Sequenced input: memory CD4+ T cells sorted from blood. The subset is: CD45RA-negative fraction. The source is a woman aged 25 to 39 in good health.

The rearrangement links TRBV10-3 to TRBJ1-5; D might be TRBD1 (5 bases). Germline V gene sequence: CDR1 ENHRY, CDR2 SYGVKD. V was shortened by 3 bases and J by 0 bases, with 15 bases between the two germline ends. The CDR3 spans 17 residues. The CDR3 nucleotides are TGTGCCATCAGTGACCCCCGAGGGGTAGGTAGCAATCAGCCCCAGCATTTT. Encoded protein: CAISDPRGVGSNQPQHF.

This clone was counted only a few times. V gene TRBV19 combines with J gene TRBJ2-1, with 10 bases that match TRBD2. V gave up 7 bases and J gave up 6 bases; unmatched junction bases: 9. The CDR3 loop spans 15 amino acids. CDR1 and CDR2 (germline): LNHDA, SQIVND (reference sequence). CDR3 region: CASNPAGGPGNEQFF. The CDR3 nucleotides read TGTGCCAGTAACCCAGCGGGAGGGCCGGGCAATGAGCAGTTCTTC.

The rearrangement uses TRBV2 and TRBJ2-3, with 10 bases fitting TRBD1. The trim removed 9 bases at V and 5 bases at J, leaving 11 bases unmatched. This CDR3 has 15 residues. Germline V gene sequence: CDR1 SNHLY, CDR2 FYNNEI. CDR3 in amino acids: CASYLTGDRGDTQYF. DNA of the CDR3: TGTGCCAGTTACCTCACTGGGGACAGGGGAGATACGCAGTATTTT.

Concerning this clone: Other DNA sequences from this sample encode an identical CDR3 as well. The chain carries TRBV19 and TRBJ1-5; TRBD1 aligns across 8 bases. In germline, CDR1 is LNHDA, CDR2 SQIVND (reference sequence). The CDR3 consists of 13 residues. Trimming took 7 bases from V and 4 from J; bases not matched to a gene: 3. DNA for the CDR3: TGTGCCAGTAAAGACAGGGGTAATCAGCCCCAGCATTTT. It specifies CASKDRGNQPQHF.

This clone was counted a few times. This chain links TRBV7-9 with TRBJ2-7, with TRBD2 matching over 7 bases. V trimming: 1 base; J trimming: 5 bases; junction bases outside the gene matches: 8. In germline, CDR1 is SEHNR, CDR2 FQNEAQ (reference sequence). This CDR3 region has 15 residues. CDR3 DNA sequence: TGTGCCAGCAGCTTAGGGTCGGGAGGAGCAAACGAGCAGTACTTC. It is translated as CASSLGSGGANEQYF.

The CDR3 region is CASSSTLAGGPSDTQYF. In nucleotides, the CDR3 is TGTGCCAGCAGTTCCACTTTAGCGGGAGGGCCCTCGGATACGCAGTATTTT. The chain recombines TRBV28 with TRBJ2-3; 11 bases match TRBD2. Looked up from germline, CDR1 is MDHEN and CDR2 is SYDVKM. Trimming removed 4 bases from V and 6 bases from J; junction bases left unmatched: 12. This CDR3 spans 17 amino acids.

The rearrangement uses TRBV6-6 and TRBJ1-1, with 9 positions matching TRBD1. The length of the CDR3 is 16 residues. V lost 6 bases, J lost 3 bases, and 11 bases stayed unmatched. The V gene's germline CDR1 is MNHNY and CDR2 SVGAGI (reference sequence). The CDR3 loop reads CASSQTTGGMDTEAFF. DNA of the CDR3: TGTGCCAGCAGCCAAACGACAGGGGGAATGGACACTGAAGCTTTCTTT.

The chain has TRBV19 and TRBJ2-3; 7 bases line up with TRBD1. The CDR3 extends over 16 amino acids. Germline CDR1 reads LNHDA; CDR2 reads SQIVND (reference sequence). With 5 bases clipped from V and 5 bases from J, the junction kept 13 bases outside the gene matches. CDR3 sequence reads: CASSPIPGQAGDTQYF. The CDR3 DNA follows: TGTGCCAGTAGTCCAATCCCAGGACAGGCCGGAGATACGCAGTATTTT.

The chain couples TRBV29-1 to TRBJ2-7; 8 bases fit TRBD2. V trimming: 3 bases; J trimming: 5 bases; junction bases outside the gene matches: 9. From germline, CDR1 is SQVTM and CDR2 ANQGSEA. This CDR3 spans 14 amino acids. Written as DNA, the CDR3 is TGCAGCGTTGATTCGTTAGCGGGAAACAACGAGCAGTACTTC. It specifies CSVDSLAGNNEQYF.

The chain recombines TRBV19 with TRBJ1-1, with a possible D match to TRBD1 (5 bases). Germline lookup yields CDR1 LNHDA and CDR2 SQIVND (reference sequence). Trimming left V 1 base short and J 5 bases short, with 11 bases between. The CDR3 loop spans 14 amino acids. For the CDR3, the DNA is TGTGCCAGTAGTATAGGCGCCAGGGAGACTGAAGCTTTCTTT. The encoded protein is CASSIGARETEAFF.

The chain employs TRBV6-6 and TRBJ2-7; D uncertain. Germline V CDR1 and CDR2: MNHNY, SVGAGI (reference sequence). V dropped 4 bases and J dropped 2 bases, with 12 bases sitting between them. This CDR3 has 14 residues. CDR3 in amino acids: CASSSGTRPYEQYF. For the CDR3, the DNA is TGTGCCAGCAGTTCAGGAACCCGTCCCTACGAGCAGTACTTC.

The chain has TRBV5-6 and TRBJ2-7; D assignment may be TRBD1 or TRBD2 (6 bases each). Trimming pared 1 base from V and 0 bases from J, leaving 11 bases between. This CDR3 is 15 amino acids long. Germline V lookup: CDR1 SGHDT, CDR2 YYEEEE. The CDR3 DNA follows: TGTGCCAGCAGCTTGAGGAGGGGGACCTCCTACGAGCAGTACTTC. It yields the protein CASSLRRGTSYEQYF.

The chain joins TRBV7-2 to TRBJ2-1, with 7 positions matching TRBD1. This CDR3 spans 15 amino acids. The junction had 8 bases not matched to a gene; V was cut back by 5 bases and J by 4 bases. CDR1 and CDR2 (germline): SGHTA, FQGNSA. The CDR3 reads CASSRRDRNYNEQFF. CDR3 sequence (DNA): TGTGCCAGCAGCCGCCGGGACAGAAATTACAATGAGCAGTTCTTC.

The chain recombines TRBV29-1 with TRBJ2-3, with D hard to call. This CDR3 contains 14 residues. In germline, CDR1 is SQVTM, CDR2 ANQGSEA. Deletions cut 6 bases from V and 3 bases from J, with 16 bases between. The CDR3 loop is CSVPSRGTTDTQYF. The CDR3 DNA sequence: TGCAGCGTCCCGAGCAGAGGAACGACAGATACGCAGTATTTT.

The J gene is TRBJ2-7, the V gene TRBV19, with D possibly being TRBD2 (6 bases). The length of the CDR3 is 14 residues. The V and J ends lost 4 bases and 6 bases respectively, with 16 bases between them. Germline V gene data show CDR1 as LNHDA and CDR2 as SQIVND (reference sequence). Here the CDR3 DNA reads TGTGCCAGTAGTAGGGCAGGAGGGTTGGGCGAGCAGTACTTC. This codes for CASSRAGGLGEQYF.

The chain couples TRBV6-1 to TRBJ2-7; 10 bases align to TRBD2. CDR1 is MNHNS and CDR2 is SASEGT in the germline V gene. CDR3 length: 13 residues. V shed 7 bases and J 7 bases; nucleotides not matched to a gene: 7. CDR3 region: CASNLAGDEEQYF. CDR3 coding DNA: TGTGCCAGCAACCTAGCGGGAGACGAAGAGCAGTACTTC.

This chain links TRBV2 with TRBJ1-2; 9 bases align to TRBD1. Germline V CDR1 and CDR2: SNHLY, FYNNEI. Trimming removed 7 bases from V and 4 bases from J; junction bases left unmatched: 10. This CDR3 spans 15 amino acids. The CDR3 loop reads CASIKGQGDFYGYTF. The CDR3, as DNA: TGTGCCAGCATTAAGGGACAGGGAGATTTCTATGGCTACACCTTC.

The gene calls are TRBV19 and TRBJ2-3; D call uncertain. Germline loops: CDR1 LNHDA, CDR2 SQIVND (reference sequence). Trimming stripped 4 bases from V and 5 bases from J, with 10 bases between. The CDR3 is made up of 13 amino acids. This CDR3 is CASSTTREDTQYF. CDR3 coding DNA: TGTGCCAGTAGTACAACTCGAGAAGATACGCAGTATTTT.

The chain's CDR3 is CASSEQEEQYF. CDR3 nucleotides: TGTGCCAGCTCGGAACAGGAGGAGCAGTACTTC. This sequence joins TRBV11-2 and TRBJ2-7; possibly TRBD1 for D (5 bases). The CDR3 totals 11 residues. The V gene lost 8 bases and the J gene lost 7 bases, with 12 bases spanning the gap. Germline CDR1 SGHAT, CDR2 FQNNGV.